The 27 T cell receptor beta chains listed next were all sequenced from one sample in a study of blood T cell repertoires in COVID-19. Using immunoSEQ multiplex PCR, the repertoire was profiled, and TCRdb retains in-frame clones only, with some absent. The sample has under 200,000 clones; 70% to 85% are singletons. Sequencing input: peripheral blood. The receptors shown here come from a man aged 55 to 70 who had recovered from COVID-19.

The CDR3 nucleotides read TGTGCCAGTAGCCACGGACAGCTCACCGGGGAGCTGTTTTTT. Translated, it gives CASSHGQLTGELFF. The chain has TRBV19 and TRBJ2-2; D might be TRBD1 (6 bases). Between the trimmed V and J ends, which lost 6 bases and 4 bases, there was a span of 12 bases. CDR3 length: 14 residues. Germline V gene sequence: CDR1 LNHDA, CDR2 SQIVND (reference sequence).

V and J are TRBV1 and TRBJ1-2. TRBV1 is tagged as a pseudogene. The CDR3 is 11 residues long. This CDR3 reads CTISRVDGYTF. In nucleotides, the CDR3 is TGCACCATTTCACGGGTGGATGGCTACACCTTC.

This chain links TRBV25-1 with TRBJ1-1; D unresolved. Trimming stripped 4 bases from V and 11 bases from J, with 29 bases between. The CDR3 is made up of 17 amino acids. In germline, CDR1 is MGHDK, CDR2 SYGVNS. The CDR3 here is CASSASSRNGKPPGAFF. The CDR3 nucleotides read TGTGCCAGCAGTGCCTCCTCCCGGAACGGGAAGCCTCCTGGGGCTTTCTTT.

This chain joins TRBV6-4 and TRBJ2-2; 13 nucleotides line up with TRBD2. The CDR3 is 18 residues long. The V gene's germline CDR1 is MRHNA and CDR2 SNTAGT. J was trimmed by 3 bases and V by 5 bases; bases with no gene match: 9. This chain's CDR3 is CASSPRPGLAGYTGELFF. CDR3 coding DNA: TGTGCCAGCAGTCCCAGACCGGGACTAGCGGGGTACACCGGGGAGCTGTTTTTT.

This chain uses TRBV5-1 with TRBJ2-5, with a possible D match to TRBD1 (7 bases). CDR3 length equals 18 residues. From germline, CDR1 is SGHRS and CDR2 YFSETQ. Trimming left V 0 bases short and J 1 base short, with 19 bases between. The CDR3 loop reads CASSLERGTAVFQETQYF. The CDR3 DNA reads TGCGCCAGCAGCTTGGAACGGGGGACAGCTGTATTCCAAGAGACCCAGTACTTC.

Of note for this clone: This specimen includes other DNA sequences encoding the same CDR3. The V gene is TRBV7-6, the J gene TRBJ2-3, with a weak D call TRBD1 (6 bases). Germline V gene sequence: CDR1 SGHVS, CDR2 FNYEAQ. This CDR3 contains 13 residues. Trimming took 5 bases from V and 3 from J, leaving 9 bases between them. CDR3: CASSLQGTDTQYF. CDR3 nucleotide sequence: TGTGCCAGCAGCCTTCAGGGGACAGATACGCAGTATTTT.

The chain is built from TRBV5-6 and TRBJ2-5; the match to TRBD1 covers 7 bases. V lost 1 base and J lost 3; bases outside the gene matches: 15. CDR1 and CDR2 from the germline V gene are SGHDT and YYEEEE. The length of the CDR3 is 18 residues. The CDR3 sequence: CASSLRFQPGTAKETQYF. The CDR3 nucleotides are TGTGCCAGCAGCTTGAGATTCCAACCCGGGACAGCGAAAGAGACCCAGTACTTC.

The chain employs TRBV6-1 and TRBJ2-5; maybe TRBD1 (5 bases). From germline, CDR1 is MNHNS and CDR2 SASEGT. Trimming shortened V by 1 base and J by 1 base, and 7 bases separated the two germline ends. This CDR3 region has 14 residues. CDR3 nucleotide sequence: TGTGCCAGCAGTGAAGGACAGTTCCAAGAGACCCAGTACTTC. This gives the protein CASSEGQFQETQYF.

J is TRBJ2-2 and V is TRBV24-1; 7 positions agree with TRBD1. V dropped 4 bases and J dropped 0; count of bases not matched to a gene: 4. Germline assignment: CDR1 KGHDR and CDR2 SFDVKD. The CDR3 has 16 amino acids. The chain's CDR3 is CATSERTGANTGELFF. The CDR3 DNA sequence: TGTGCCACCAGTGAGCGGACAGGAGCGAACACCGGGGAGCTGTTTTTT.

The J gene is TRBJ2-1, the V gene TRBV7-3; TRBD2 agrees at 8 bases. Germline CDR1 reads SGHTA; CDR2 reads FQGTGA. CDR3 size: 14 residues. V was clipped by 6 bases and J by 10 bases; unmatched bases: 11. CDR3 sequence: CASSFGLASGEQFF. The CDR3 nucleotides are TGTGCCAGCAGTTTTGGACTAGCTAGCGGAGAGCAGTTCTTC.

This chain joins TRBV20-1 and TRBJ2-5, with D possibly matching TRBD1 (5 bases). V was clipped by 3 bases and J by 5 bases, with 10 bases between them. This CDR3 contains 12 residues. CDR1 is DFQATT and CDR2 is SNEGSKA in the germline V gene (reference sequence). Here the CDR3 reads CSASSPGETQYF. For the CDR3, the DNA is TGCAGTGCTAGTTCCCCAGGGGAGACCCAGTACTTC.

J is TRBJ2-3 and V is TRBV12-5, with 9 bases identical to TRBD2. Germline values: CDR1 LGHNT, CDR2 FRNRAP. J was trimmed by 2 bases and V by 8 bases; bases with no gene match: 11. CDR3 size: 16 residues. The CDR3 loop is CASRFSGGPVTDTQYF. CDR3 in DNA: TGTGCTAGTAGGTTCAGCGGGGGGCCTGTCACAGATACGCAGTATTTT.

V gene TRBV3-1 (or the pseudogene TRBV3-2) combines with J gene TRBJ2-4; 8 nucleotides align to TRBD2. CDR1 and CDR2 (germline): LGHDT, YNNKEL (reference sequence). The V and J ends lost 4 bases and 10 bases, in that order; junction bases with no gene match: 9. The CDR3 length is 14 residues. The chain's CDR3 is CASSPLGGGQIQYF. DNA of the CDR3: TGTGCCAGCAGCCCCCTCGGGGGGGGTCAAATTCAGTACTTC.

This chain uses TRBV18 with TRBJ2-1; D gene ambiguous. The CDR3 has 13 amino acids. In germline, CDR1 is KGHSH, CDR2 LQKENI. Trimming shortened V by 3 bases and J by 2 bases, and 5 bases separated the two germline ends. The CDR3 DNA is TGTGCCAGCTCACCGCGAACCTACAATGAGCAGTTCTTC. Translation gives CASSPRTYNEQFF.

The chain couples TRBV7-8 to TRBJ1-6; 9 bases fit TRBD1. V lost 5 bases, J lost 10 bases, and 9 bases stayed unmatched. The CDR3 is 15 amino acids. The germline V gene encodes CDR1 SGHVS and CDR2 FQNEAQ. The CDR3 DNA follows: TGTGCCAGCAGCCGAGGGGGGACAGGGAGCTCACCCCTCCACTTT. It codes for CASSRGGTGSSPLHF.

In this sample, this clone turned up once. V usage is TRBV5-1 and J usage is TRBJ2-2; 8 bases line up with TRBD2. The CDR3 is made up of 15 amino acids. CDR1 SGHRS and CDR2 YFSETQ come from the germline V gene. V shed 2 bases and J 1 base; nucleotides not matched to a gene: 1. CDR3 amino acids: CASSFAGGNTGELFF. Here the CDR3 DNA reads TGCGCCAGCAGCTTTGCGGGGGGGAACACCGGGGAGCTGTTTTTT.

This clone was detected only a few times. V gene TRBV4-3 combines with J gene TRBJ1-5; no firm D call. This CDR3 has 15 amino acids. V lost 4 bases to trimming and J lost 2 bases, with 12 bases between them. Germline V gene lookup returns CDR1 LGHNA and CDR2 YSLEER. The chain's CDR3 is CASSLRFSGNQPQHF. CDR3 coding DNA: TGCGCCAGCAGCCTTCGGTTTTCCGGCAATCAGCCCCAGCATTTT.

This sequence joins TRBV5-1 and TRBJ1-3; no firm D call. V was pared by 2 bases and J by 4 bases, with 7 bases between. The CDR3 runs to 13 residues. The germline V gene has CDR1 SGHRS and CDR2 YFSETQ. This chain's CDR3 is CASSLVEGNTIYF. The CDR3 DNA follows: TGCGCCAGCAGCTTAGTAGAGGGAAACACCATATATTTT.

The gene calls are TRBV27 and TRBJ2-7; TRBD1 is a possible D gene (6 bases). The germline V and J ends were trimmed by 3 bases and 3 bases, with 9 bases remaining between them. CDR1 is MNHEY, CDR2 SMNVEV, per germline (reference sequence). The CDR3 is 13 residues long. CDR3 coding DNA: TGTGCCAGCAGTTTCAGGGGCATCTACGAGCAGTACTTC. Residues: CASSFRGIYEQYF.

V and J are TRBV20-1 and TRBJ2-7, with 7 bases identical to TRBD1. CDR1 is DFQATT and CDR2 is SNEGSKA in the germline V gene (reference sequence). The CDR3 contains 11 residues. V dropped 3 bases and J dropped 5; count of bases not matched to a gene: 1. The CDR3 here is CSARTGNEQYF. The CDR3, as DNA: TGCAGTGCTAGGACAGGGAACGAGCAGTACTTC.

This chain joins TRBV4-2 and TRBJ1-1, with D maybe TRBD1 (6 bases). This CDR3 is built from 17 residues. The V end was cut by 3 bases, the J end by 3 bases, with 20 bases between. The germline gives CDR1 LGHNA, CDR2 YNFKEQ. CDR3 in DNA: TGTGCCAGCAGCCAGCAGCAGGGGATGACAGCGGACACTGAAGCTTTCTTT. Encoded protein: CASSQQQGMTADTEAFF.

The chain uses TRBV5-1 and TRBJ1-4; tentative D call: TRBD1 (5 bases). Between the trimmed V and J ends, which lost 1 base and 5 bases, there was a span of 9 bases. The CDR3 totals 14 residues. From germline, CDR1 is SGHRS and CDR2 YFSETQ. This chain's CDR3 is CASSLQGENEKLFF. CDR3 bases: TGCGCCAGCAGCTTGCAGGGTGAGAATGAAAAACTGTTTTTT.

The chain links TRBV24-1 to TRBJ1-2, with TRBD1 as a possible D gene (5 bases). Germline V gene lookup returns CDR1 KGHDR and CDR2 SFDVKD. V lost 4 bases and J lost 3, with 11 bases in between. The CDR3 sequence is 14 residues long. This CDR3 is CATSDPTVDYGYTF. Here the CDR3 DNA reads TGTGCCACCAGTGACCCGACAGTGGACTATGGCTACACCTTC.

The V call is TRBV2, the J call TRBJ1-3, with 8 bases that match TRBD1. J lost 0 bases, V lost 5 bases, and 6 bases had no gene match. CDR1 SNHLY and CDR2 FYNNEI come from the germline V gene. The CDR3 is 16 amino acids. Here the CDR3 DNA reads TGTGCCAGCAGTTTTAACAGGGGGATCTCTGGAAACACCATATATTTT. It yields the protein CASSFNRGISGNTIYF.

V and J are TRBV5-4 and TRBJ2-2; TRBD1 matches 11 bases. The CDR3 length is 15 residues. Trimming at V came to 6 bases and at J to 8 bases, leaving 9 bases not matched to a gene. Germline CDR1 SGHNT, CDR2 YYREEE (reference sequence). The CDR3 reads CASTPRTGGEGELFF. The CDR3 coding sequence is TGTGCCAGCACCCCACGGACAGGGGGCGAAGGGGAGCTGTTTTTT.

This rearrangement joins TRBV2 to TRBJ1-1; perhaps TRBD1 as D (6 bases). Germline assignment: CDR1 SNHLY and CDR2 FYNNEI. This CDR3 contains 14 residues. V shed 7 bases and J shed 2 bases, with 14 bases lying between them. CDR3 DNA sequence: TGTGCCAGCATTTTACAGGACAGAAACACTGAAGCTTTCTTT. Protein sequence: CASILQDRNTEAFF. Supplemented by reference TRBV2 and TRBJ1-1, the full variable domain reads EPEVTQTPSHQVTQMGQEVILRCVPISNHLYFYWYRQILGQKVEFLVSFYNNEISEKSEIFDDQFSVERPDGSNFTLKIRSTKLEDSAMYFCASILQDRNTEAFFGQGTRLTVV.

The genes are TRBV6-5 and TRBJ1-3; D is undetermined. The germline V gene encodes CDR1 MNHEY and CDR2 SVGAGI. V lost 8 bases, J lost 2 bases, and 16 bases lay in between. This CDR3 contains 15 residues. The CDR3 coding sequence is TGTGCCAGCCAGCCTTCCGTAGCACCTGGAAACACCATATATTTT. Translating it yields CASQPSVAPGNTIYF.